These 14 T cell receptor beta chains share one sample of origin, sequenced in a study of cytomegalovirus exposure and HLA in healthy donors. The PCR was carried out with 60 Vbeta primers and 13 Jbeta primers. Method: immunoSEQ multiplex PCR; TCRdb's copy keeps in-frame clones and lacks some. The sample consists of approximately 100,000 clones, 77% of them appearing once. Sequencing was performed on PBMCs. Source of these receptors: a man between 40 and 49 years old in good health and CMV-seropositive.

J is TRBJ1-2 and V is TRBV27; D is ambiguous. V lost 4 bases to trimming and J lost 0 bases, with 9 bases between them. The length of the CDR3 is 14 residues. Per germline, CDR1 MNHEY and CDR2 SMNVEV (reference sequence). Written as DNA, the CDR3 is TGTGCCAGCAGTTACAAATTTACTAACTATGGCTACACCTTC. Its translation is CASSYKFTNYGYTF.

This rearrangement joins TRBV11-2 to TRBJ2-1; no reliable D call. Germline V gene data show CDR1 as SGHAT and CDR2 as FQNNGV. Trimming left V 2 bases short and J 4 bases short, with 6 bases between. This CDR3 is 13 amino acids long. The CDR3: CASSLSRYNEQFF. CDR3 sequence (DNA): TGTGCCAGCAGCTTATCGCGGTACAATGAGCAGTTCTTC.

There are a few counts of this clone. This rearrangement joins TRBV5-1 to TRBJ2-5; TRBD1 matches 7 bases. With V trimmed by 2 bases and J by 5 bases, 18 bases remained unmatched. Germline assignment: CDR1 SGHRS and CDR2 YFSETQ. The length of the CDR3 is 18 residues. The CDR3 nucleotides read TGCGCCAGCAGCTTTGATTCATTGAGGGGGCGATTGTCGGAGACCCAGTACTTC. Translating gives CASSFDSLRGRLSETQYF.

The chain couples TRBV5-1 to TRBJ1-4; 9 bases are shared with TRBD1. Germline values: CDR1 SGHRS, CDR2 YFSETQ. J lost 7 bases, V lost 4 bases, and 2 bases had no gene match. This CDR3 has 13 amino acids. The CDR3, as DNA: TGCGCCAGCAGCCTGGACAGGGGTGAAAAACTGTTTTTT. It yields the protein CASSLDRGEKLFF. The variable domain in full, completed from reference TRBV5-1 and TRBJ1-4, reads KAGVTQTPRYLIKTRGQQVTLSCSPISGHRSVSWYQQTPGQGLQFLFEYFSETQRNKGNFPGRFSGRQFSNSRSEMNVSTLELGDSALYLCASSLDRGEKLFFGSGTQLSVL.

DNA for the CDR3: TGTGCCAGCAGCCCAGCGGCAGGGGGCGGCACTGAAGCTTTCTTT. It codes for CASSPAAGGGTEAFF. V usage is TRBV7-2 and J usage is TRBJ1-1, with 8 bases fitting TRBD1. The CDR3 is made up of 15 amino acids. Losses at the gene ends were 5 bases for V and 4 bases for J; bases not matched to a gene: 9. Per germline, CDR1 SGHTA and CDR2 FQGNSA.

This clone was counted only a few times. The V gene is TRBV5-4, the J gene TRBJ1-4; TRBD1 is a possible D gene (6 bases). The CDR3 spans 15 residues. CDR1 is SGHNT, CDR2 YYREEE, per germline (reference sequence). Trimming left V 4 bases short and J 3 bases short, with 13 bases between. The CDR3 DNA reads TGTGCCAGCAGCCAAAACAGGGCCTCTAATGAAAAACTGTTTTTT. Translation gives CASSQNRASNEKLFF.

The chain uses TRBV11-2 and TRBJ1-3; D uncertain. The CDR3 has 11 amino acids. V shed 1 base and J shed 11 bases, with 6 bases lying between them. Germline V gene sequence: CDR1 SGHAT, CDR2 FQNNGV. The CDR3 protein is CASSLALSIYF. DNA of the CDR3: TGTGCCAGCAGCTTAGCTCTCTCCATATATTTT.

The rearrangement joins TRBV7-2 to TRBJ2-5; D is perhaps TRBD2 (6 bases). The CDR3 spans 15 residues. V lost 5 bases to trimming and J lost 7 bases, with 20 bases between them. CDR1 is SGHTA and CDR2 is FQGNSA in the germline V gene. The CDR3 is CASSQTMTSRGTQYF. The CDR3 DNA reads TGTGCCAGCAGCCAAACCATGACTAGTAGGGGGACCCAGTACTTC.

The chain recombines TRBV11-3 with TRBJ1-4; a possible D gene is TRBD1 (5 bases). This CDR3 contains 15 residues. Looked up from germline, CDR1 is SGHNT and CDR2 is YENEEA. V lost 5 bases and J lost 0, with 10 bases in between. CDR3 DNA sequence: TGTGCCAGCAGCACAAAACAGGCAACTAATGAAAAACTGTTTTTT. It yields the protein CASSTKQATNEKLFF.

In this sample, this clone turned up a few times. V usage is TRBV2 and J usage is TRBJ1-2; 7 positions agree with TRBD1. The CDR3 has 11 residues. V trimming: 9 bases; J trimming: 6 bases; junction bases outside the gene matches: 4. CDR1 and CDR2 from the germline V gene are SNHLY and FYNNEI. The CDR3: CARTGLHGYTF. The CDR3 nucleotides are TGTGCCAGGACAGGGCTGCATGGCTACACCTTC.

This chain connects TRBV27 to TRBJ2-6; 8 bases are shared with TRBD2. The CDR3 contains 16 residues. After removal of 4 bases from V and 2 bases from J, the junction contained 4 bases not matched to a gene. Looked up from germline, CDR1 is MNHEY and CDR2 is SMNVEV (reference sequence). The CDR3 DNA reads as TGTGCCAGCAGTTCTTGGACTAGCACTGGGGCCAACGTCCTGACTTTC. This translates into CASSSWTSTGANVLTF.

Of note for this clone: At one end, the junction sequence differs from germline, possibly due to a read error. This sample also contains other DNA sequences that code for the same CDR3. The CDR3 protein is CASSQGIYRAGANVLTF. The CDR3 DNA is TGCGCCAGCAGCCAAGGGATCTACAGGGCTGGGGCCAACGTCCTGACTTTC. V and J are TRBV5-4 and TRBJ2-6, with D possibly TRBD1 on 6 matching bases. This CDR3 contains 17 residues. CDR1 SGHNT and CDR2 YYREEE come from the germline V gene (reference sequence).

The chain has TRBV10-2 and TRBJ2-1; D might be TRBD1 or TRBD2, each matching 5 bases. Trimming took off 10 bases at V and 4 bases at J, with 23 bases between the two ends. Germline V gene sequence: CDR1 WSHSY, CDR2 SAAADI. This CDR3 region has 16 residues. The CDR3 sequence: CATRGAGWQSYNEQFF. In DNA form, the CDR3 reads TGCGCCACCAGAGGGGCTGGTTGGCAGAGTTACAATGAGCAGTTCTTC.

This chain uses TRBV7-2 with TRBJ2-7, with D possibly being TRBD2 (6 bases). Germline values: CDR1 SGHTA, CDR2 FQGNSA. V was trimmed by 3 bases and J by 5 bases, leaving 11 bases between them. The CDR3 runs to 13 residues. This CDR3 reads CASSFGGTNEQYF. The CDR3 nucleotides are TGTGCCAGCAGCTTTGGGGGGACGAACGAGCAGTACTTC.